The 5 T cell receptor beta chains reported below all come from one sample, sequenced in a study of shared clonotypes between healthy human individuals. Here immunoSEQ multiplex PCR was the method, and the copy in TCRdb shows in-frame clones only, minus some. Here the sample spans around 1.9 million clones, approximately 92% being singletons. The naive CD8 subset, CD45RO-negative cells positively selected for CCR7, excluded terminally differentiated effector memory CD45RA+ cells. The sequencing sample was made of naive CD8+ T cells from PBMCs. These receptors originate from a man aged 18 to 29 in good health. Some clones in this sample may be carry-over from other donors' samples.

Regarding this clone: This same CDR3 is encoded by further DNA sequences in the sample. This rearrangement joins TRBV5-5 to TRBJ2-7; TRBD2 agrees at 7 bases. The CDR3 runs 13 residues. Germline CDR1 is SGHKS and CDR2 is YYEKEE (reference sequence). The V segment lost 4 bases and the J segment 6 bases; nucleotides outside the gene matches: 7. As DNA, the CDR3 is TGTGCCAGCAGCCTAGCGGCAGTTGGCGAGCAGTACTTC. Its translation: CASSLAAVGEQYF.

The chain uses TRBV27 and TRBJ1-3; weak D call: TRBD1 (6 bases). The CDR3 contains 14 residues. Germline V lookup: CDR1 MNHEY, CDR2 SMNVEV (reference sequence). Trimming removed 6 bases from V and 3 bases from J, with 12 bases in between. CDR3 loop: CASRLTGIGNTIYF. CDR3 in DNA: TGTGCCAGCAGACTAACAGGGATTGGAAACACCATATATTTT.

V gene TRBV15 combines with J gene TRBJ1-1; D call uncertain. Per the germline V gene, CDR1 is LNHNV and CDR2 is YYDKDF (reference sequence). V gave up 5 bases and J gave up 7 bases, with 14 bases separating them. The CDR3 is made up of 13 amino acids. DNA of the CDR3: TGTGCCACCAGCGCAAACTGGGGAAATGAAGCTTTCTTT. Translation gives CATSANWGNEAFF.

The chain joins TRBV7-9 to TRBJ2-5; D remains unclear. The CDR3 extends over 15 amino acids. V lost 6 bases to trimming and J lost 0 bases, with 14 bases between them. CDR1 and CDR2 from the germline V gene are SEHNR and FQNEAQ (reference sequence). For the CDR3, the DNA is TGTGCCAGCAGTCTCACGATGGGGAACCAAGAGACCCAGTACTTC. Translating it yields CASSLTMGNQETQYF.

This clone was detected a few times. Other nucleotide sequences in the sample specify the same CDR3. The chain couples TRBV27 to TRBJ1-1; the D is unclear. There are 13 residues in the CDR3. Germline V gene sequence: CDR1 MNHEY, CDR2 SMNVEV (reference sequence). The V gene lost 5 bases and the J gene lost 0 bases, with 7 bases spanning the gap. The DNA for the CDR3 is TGTGCCAGCAGTCCAAGACTGAACACTGAAGCTTTCTTT. This translates into CASSPRLNTEAFF.